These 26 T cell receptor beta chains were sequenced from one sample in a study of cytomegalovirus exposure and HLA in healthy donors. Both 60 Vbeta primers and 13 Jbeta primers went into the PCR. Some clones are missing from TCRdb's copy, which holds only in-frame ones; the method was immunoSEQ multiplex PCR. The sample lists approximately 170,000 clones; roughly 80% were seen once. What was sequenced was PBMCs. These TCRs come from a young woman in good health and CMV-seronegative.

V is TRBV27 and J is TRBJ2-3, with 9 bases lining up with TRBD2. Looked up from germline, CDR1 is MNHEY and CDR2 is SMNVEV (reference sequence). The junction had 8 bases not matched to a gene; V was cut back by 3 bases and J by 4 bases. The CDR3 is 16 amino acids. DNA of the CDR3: TGTGCCAGCAGTTTTTATAGATTAGCGGGAGCAGATACGCAGTATTTT. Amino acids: CASSFYRLAGADTQYF.

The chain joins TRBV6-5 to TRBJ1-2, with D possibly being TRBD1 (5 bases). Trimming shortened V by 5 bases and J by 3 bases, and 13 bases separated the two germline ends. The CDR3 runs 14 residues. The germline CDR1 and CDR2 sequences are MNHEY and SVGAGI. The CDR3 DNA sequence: TGTGCCAGCAGTGAGGCAGGGAGGCACTATGGCTACACCTTC. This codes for CASSEAGRHYGYTF.

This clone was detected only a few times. CDR3 sequence reads: CASSLSDRSEKLFF. CDR3 nucleotides: TGTGCCAGCAGCTTGAGTGACCGGAGTGAAAAACTGTTTTTT. The chain links TRBV5-4 to TRBJ1-4; no firm D call. V was pared by 1 base and J by 7 bases, with 11 bases between. Germline V CDR1 and CDR2: SGHNT, YYREEE (reference sequence). The CDR3 spans 14 residues.

The CDR3 loop reads CASSKHPGTANYGYTF. CDR3 DNA: TGTGCCAGCAGCAAACATCCAGGAACTGCTAACTATGGCTACACCTTC. V is TRBV9 and J is TRBJ1-2; the D is unclear. Trimming took off 4 bases at V and 0 bases at J, with 16 bases between the two ends. CDR1 and CDR2 from the germline V gene are SGDLS and YYNGEE. The CDR3 sequence is 16 residues long.

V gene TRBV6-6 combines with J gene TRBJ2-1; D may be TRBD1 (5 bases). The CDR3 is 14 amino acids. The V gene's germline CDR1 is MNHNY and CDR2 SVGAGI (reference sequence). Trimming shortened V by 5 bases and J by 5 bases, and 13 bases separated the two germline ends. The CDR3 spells CASSSQGQDNEQFF. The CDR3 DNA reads TGTGCCAGCAGTAGTCAGGGTCAGGACAATGAGCAGTTCTTC.

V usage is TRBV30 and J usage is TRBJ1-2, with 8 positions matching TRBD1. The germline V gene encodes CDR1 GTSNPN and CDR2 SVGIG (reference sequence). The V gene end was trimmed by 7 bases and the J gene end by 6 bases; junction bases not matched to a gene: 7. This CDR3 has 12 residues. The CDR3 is CASKDREHGYTF. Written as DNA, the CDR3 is TGTGCCTCCAAGGACAGGGAGCATGGCTACACCTTC.

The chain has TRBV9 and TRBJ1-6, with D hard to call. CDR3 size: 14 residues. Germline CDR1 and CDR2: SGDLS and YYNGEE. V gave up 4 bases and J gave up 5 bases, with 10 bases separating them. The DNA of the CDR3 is TGTGCCAGCAGCCCCGACGGGGATAATTCACCCCTCCACTTT. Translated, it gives CASSPDGDNSPLHF.

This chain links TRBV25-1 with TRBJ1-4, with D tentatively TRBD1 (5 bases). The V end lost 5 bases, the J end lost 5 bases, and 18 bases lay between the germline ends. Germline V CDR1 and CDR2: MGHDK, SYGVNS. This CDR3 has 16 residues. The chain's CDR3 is CASSPPRGGPNEKLFF. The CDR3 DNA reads TGTGCCAGCAGTCCCCCCCGGGGGGGACCGAATGAAAAACTGTTTTTT.

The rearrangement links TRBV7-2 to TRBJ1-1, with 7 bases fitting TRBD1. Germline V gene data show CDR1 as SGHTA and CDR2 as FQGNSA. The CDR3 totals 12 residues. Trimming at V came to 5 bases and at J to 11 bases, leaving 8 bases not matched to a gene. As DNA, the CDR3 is TGTGCCAGCAGCATCCCCGGGACAGCGGCTTTCTTT. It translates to CASSIPGTAAFF.

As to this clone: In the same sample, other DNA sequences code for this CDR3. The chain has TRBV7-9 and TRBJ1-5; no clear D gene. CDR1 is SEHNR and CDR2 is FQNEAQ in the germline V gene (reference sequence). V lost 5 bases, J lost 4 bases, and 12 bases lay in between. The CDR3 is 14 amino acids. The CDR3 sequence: CASSPGGGNQPQHF. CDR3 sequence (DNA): TGTGCCAGCAGCCCGGGAGGCGGTAATCAGCCCCAGCATTTT.

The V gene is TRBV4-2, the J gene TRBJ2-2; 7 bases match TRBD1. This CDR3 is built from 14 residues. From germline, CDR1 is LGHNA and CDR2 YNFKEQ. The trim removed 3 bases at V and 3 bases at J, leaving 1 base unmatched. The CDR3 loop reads CASSHGTDTGELFF. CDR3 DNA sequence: TGTGCCAGCAGCCACGGGACAGACACCGGGGAGCTGTTTTTT.

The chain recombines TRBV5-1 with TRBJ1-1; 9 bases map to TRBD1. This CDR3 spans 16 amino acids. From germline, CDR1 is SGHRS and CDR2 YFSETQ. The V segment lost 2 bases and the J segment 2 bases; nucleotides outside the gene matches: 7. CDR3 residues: CASSFFTGGSNTEAFF. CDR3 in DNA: TGCGCCAGCAGCTTCTTCACAGGGGGCTCCAACACTGAAGCTTTCTTT.

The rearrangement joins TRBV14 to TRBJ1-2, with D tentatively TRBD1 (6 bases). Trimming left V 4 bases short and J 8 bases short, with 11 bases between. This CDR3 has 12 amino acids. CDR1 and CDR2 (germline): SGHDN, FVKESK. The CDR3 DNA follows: TGTGCCAGCAGCCTAAACAGGGTCGGCTACACCTTC. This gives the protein CASSLNRVGYTF.

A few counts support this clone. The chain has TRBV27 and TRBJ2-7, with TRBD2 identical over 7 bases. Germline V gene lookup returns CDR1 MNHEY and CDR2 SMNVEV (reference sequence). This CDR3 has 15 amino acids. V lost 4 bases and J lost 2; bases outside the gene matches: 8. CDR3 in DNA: TGTGCCAGCAGTTCCAGCGGGGCGTTAGCCTACGAGCAGTACTTC. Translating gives CASSSSGALAYEQYF.

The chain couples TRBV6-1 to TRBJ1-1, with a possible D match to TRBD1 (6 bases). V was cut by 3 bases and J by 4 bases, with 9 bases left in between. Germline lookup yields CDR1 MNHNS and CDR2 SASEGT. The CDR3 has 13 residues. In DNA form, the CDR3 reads TGTGCCAGCAGTGAGCAGGGGAGCACTGAAGCTTTCTTT. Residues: CASSEQGSTEAFF.

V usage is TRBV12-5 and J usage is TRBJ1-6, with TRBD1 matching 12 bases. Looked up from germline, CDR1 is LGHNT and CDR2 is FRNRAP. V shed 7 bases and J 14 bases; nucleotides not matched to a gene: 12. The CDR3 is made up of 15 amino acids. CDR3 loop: CASAQGDRGRLSLHF. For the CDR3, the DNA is TGTGCTAGTGCCCAAGGGGACAGGGGGCGTCTATCCCTCCACTTT.

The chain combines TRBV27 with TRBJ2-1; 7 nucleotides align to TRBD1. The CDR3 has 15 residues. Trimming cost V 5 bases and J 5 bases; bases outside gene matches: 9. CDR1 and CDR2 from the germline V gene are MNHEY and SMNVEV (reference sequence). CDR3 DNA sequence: TGTGCCAGCAGTCCCTATGGACAGGCCAACAATGAGCAGTTCTTC. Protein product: CASSPYGQANNEQFF.

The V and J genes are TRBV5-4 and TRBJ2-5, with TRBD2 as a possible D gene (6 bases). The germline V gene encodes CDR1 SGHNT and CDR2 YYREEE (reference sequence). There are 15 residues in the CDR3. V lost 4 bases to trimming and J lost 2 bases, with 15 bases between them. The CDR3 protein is CASSGGSGVQETQYF. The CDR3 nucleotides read TGTGCCAGCAGCGGAGGCTCGGGGGTGCAAGAGACCCAGTACTTC.

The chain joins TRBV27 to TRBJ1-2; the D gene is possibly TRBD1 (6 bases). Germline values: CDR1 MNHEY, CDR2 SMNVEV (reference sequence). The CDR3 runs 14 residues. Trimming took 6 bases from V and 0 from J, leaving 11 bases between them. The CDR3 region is CASREQGANYGYTF. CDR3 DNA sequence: TGTGCCAGCAGGGAACAGGGCGCTAACTATGGCTACACCTTC.

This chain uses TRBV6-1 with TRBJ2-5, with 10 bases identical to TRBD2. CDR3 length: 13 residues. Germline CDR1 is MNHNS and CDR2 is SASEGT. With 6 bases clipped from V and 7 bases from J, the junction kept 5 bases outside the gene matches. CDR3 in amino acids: CASSGLAEGTQYF. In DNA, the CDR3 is TGTGCCAGCAGCGGACTAGCGGAGGGGACCCAGTACTTC.

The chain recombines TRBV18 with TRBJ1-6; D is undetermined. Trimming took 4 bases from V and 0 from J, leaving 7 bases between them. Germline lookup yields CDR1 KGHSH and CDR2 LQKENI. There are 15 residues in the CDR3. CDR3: CASSQESSYNSPLHF. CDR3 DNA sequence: TGTGCCAGCTCACAAGAGAGCTCCTATAATTCACCCCTCCACTTT. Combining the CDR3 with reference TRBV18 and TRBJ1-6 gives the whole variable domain NAGVMQNPRHLVRRRGQEARLRCSPMKGHSHVYWYRQLPEEGLKFMVYLQKENIIDESGMPKERFSAEFPKEGPSILRIQQVVRGDSAAYFCASSQESSYNSPLHFGNGTRLTVT.

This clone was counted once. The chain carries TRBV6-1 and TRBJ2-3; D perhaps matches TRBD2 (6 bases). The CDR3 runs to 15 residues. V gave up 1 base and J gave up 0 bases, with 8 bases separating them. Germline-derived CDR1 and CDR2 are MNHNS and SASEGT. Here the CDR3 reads CASSEEAGSTDTQYF. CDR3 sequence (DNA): TGTGCCAGCAGTGAAGAGGCGGGGAGCACAGATACGCAGTATTTT.

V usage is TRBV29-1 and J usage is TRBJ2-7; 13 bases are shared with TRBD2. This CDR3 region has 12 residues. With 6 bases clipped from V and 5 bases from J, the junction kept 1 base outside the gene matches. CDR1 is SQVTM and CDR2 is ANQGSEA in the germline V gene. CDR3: CSVGLAGDEQYF. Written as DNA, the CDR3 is TGCAGCGTCGGACTAGCGGGAGACGAGCAGTACTTC.

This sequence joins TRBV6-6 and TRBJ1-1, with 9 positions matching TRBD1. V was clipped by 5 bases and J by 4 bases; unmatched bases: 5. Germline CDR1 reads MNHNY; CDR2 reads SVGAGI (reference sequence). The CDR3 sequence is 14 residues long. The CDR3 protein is CASSKTGQGTEAFF. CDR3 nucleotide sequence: TGTGCCAGCAGTAAGACGGGACAGGGCACTGAAGCTTTCTTT.

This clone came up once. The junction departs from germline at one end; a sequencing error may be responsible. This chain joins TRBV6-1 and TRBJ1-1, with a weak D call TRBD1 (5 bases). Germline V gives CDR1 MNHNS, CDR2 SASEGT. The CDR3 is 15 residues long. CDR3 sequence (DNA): TGTGCCAGCAGTGAAGCAGAAGGGGCGGTCCCCAACAACCCCTTT. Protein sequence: CASSEAEGAVPNNPF.

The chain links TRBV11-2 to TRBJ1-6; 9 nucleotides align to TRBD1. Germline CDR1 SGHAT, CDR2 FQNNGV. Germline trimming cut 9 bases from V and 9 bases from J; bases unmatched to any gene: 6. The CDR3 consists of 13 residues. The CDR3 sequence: CASAPDRGSPLHF. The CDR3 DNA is TGTGCCAGTGCTCCGGACAGGGGTTCACCCCTCCACTTT.